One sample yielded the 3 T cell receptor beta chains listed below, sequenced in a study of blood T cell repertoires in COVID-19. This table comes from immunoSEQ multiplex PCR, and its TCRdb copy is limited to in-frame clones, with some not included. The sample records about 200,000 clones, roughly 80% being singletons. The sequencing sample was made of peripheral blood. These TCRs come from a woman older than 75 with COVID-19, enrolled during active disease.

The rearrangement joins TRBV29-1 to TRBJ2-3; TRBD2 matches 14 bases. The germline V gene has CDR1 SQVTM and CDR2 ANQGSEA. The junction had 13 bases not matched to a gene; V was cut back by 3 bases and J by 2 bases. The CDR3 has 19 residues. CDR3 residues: CSVDPRLAGGPWHTDTQYF. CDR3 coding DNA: TGCAGCGTTGACCCTAGACTAGCGGGAGGGCCATGGCACACAGATACGCAGTATTTT.

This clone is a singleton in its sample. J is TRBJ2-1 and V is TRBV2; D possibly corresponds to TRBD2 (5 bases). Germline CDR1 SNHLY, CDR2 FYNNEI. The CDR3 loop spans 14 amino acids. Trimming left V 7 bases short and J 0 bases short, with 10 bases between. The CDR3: CASTEDFSYNEQFF. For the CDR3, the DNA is TGTGCCAGCACGGAGGACTTCTCCTACAATGAGCAGTTCTTC.

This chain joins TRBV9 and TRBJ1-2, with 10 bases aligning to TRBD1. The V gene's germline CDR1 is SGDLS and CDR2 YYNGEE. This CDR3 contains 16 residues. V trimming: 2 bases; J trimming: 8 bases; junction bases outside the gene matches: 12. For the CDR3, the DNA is TGTGCCAGCAGCGTTCAGAGCCGGGACAGGGGCTGGGGCTACACCTTC. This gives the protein CASSVQSRDRGWGYTF.